This T cell receptor (beta chain) is from a study of vaccination effects on CD4 cells after COVID-19. Points from the study as a whole: Substantial clonal contraction characterized both infection- and vaccine-induced clones late after vaccination.

Points on this clone: The antigen remains undetermined.

The ends were cut back, 5 bases at V and 6 bases at J, with 9 bases in the middle. Germline V gene sequence: CDR1 DFQATT, CDR2 SNEGSKA (reference sequence). This CDR3 is built from 11 residues. Scientists isolated CD4+ T cells after a roughly ten-day culture period ended. The infection with SARS-CoV-2 (confirmed by PCR) occurred in this person between March and December 2020. On both days 3 and 7, half of the culture medium was replaced with IL-2 medium. Data came from immunoSEQ multiplex PCR; TCRdb stores just in-frame clones and leaves some out. The sample lists roughly 64,000 clones; approximately 72% were seen once.

The chain has TRBV20-1 and TRBJ2-3; the D is unclear. The TCR originated in a human donor who had a prior SARS-CoV-2 infection. The sequenced sample was CD4+ T cells from PBMCs cultured without peptide, obtained before COVID-19 vaccination. The CDR3 region is CSAFTRDTQYF. In DNA, the CDR3 is TGCAGTGCTTTTACTCGGGATACGCAGTATTTT.